The 29 T cell receptor beta chains below come from one sample, sequenced in a study of blood T cell repertoires in COVID-19. Some clones are missing from TCRdb's copy, which holds only in-frame ones; the method was immunoSEQ multiplex PCR. The table has 210,000 or so clones, approximately 91% seen once. The material sequenced was peripheral blood. Receptors were obtained from a man in his forties with acute or convalescent COVID-19.

This chain joins TRBV2 and TRBJ2-7; TRBD2 matches 8 bases. This CDR3 has 17 residues. CDR1 SNHLY and CDR2 FYNNEI come from the germline V gene. After removal of 4 bases from V and 7 bases from J, the junction contained 18 bases not matched to a gene. The CDR3 loop is CASSAEPSSGLVGEQYF. The CDR3 nucleotides are TGTGCCAGCAGTGCCGAGCCCTCTAGCGGGCTGGTCGGTGAGCAGTACTTC.

Remarks on this clone: The junction shows a germline mismatch at one end, possibly a read error. CDR3: CARRGTANTGELFF. CDR3 bases: TGTGCCAGGAGAGGGACAGCGAACACCGGGGAGCTGTTTTTT. The rearrangement links TRBV30 to TRBJ2-2, with 7 bases that match TRBD1. The CDR3 totals 14 residues. CDR1 and CDR2 (germline): GTSNPN, SVGIG (reference sequence).

V and J are TRBV19 and TRBJ2-2, with D possibly TRBD2 on 7 matching bases. With 7 bases removed from V and 4 bases from J, the gap between germline ends came to 16 bases. The germline V gene has CDR1 LNHDA and CDR2 SQIVND (reference sequence). The CDR3 is 15 amino acids. The CDR3 nucleotides read TGTGCCAGTAACGCGCTGGGGGGGCCCACCGGGGAGCTGTTTTTT. It specifies CASNALGGPTGELFF.

This sequence joins TRBV12-2 and TRBJ2-2; no check of the table's D call, TRBD2, against the DNA was made. TRBV12-2 is designated a pseudogene. The CDR3 runs 18 residues. DNA for the CDR3: TGTCCCCAATCCCCCAGCGGGGCGCAAAAGAGGAACACCGGGGAGCTGTTTTTT. Residues: CPQSPSGAQKRNTGELFF.

The DNA for the CDR3 is TGCGCCAGCACCCCGGTACAGGGTGCAGATACGCAGTATTTT. Protein product: CASTPVQGADTQYF. The chain employs TRBV10-2 and TRBJ2-3; D is possibly TRBD1 (6 bases). CDR1 WSHSY and CDR2 SAAADI come from the germline V gene. Trimming took 7 bases from V and 4 from J, leaving 15 bases between them. The CDR3 is made up of 14 amino acids.

CDR3 nucleotides: TGTGCTAGTGGTTGGGGGGACAGTGCCCCCGGGGAGCTGTTTTTT. Translation: CASGWGDSAPGELFF. The chain links TRBV12-5 to TRBJ2-2; D might be TRBD1 (7 bases). There are 15 residues in the CDR3. V dropped 4 bases and J dropped 6 bases, with 15 bases sitting between them. CDR1 and CDR2 from the germline V gene are LGHNT and FRNRAP.

The rearrangement links TRBV6-2 or TRBV6-3 to TRBJ1-5; 11 nucleotides agree with TRBD1. CDR1 is MNHEY and CDR2 is SVGEGT in the germline V gene. CDR3 length equals 16 residues. With V trimmed by 5 bases and J by 3 bases, 6 bases remained unmatched. The CDR3 coding sequence is TGTGCCAGCAGTACTAGGACAGGGGGCATCAATCAGCCCCAGCATTTT. This sequence encodes CASSTRTGGINQPQHF.

CDR3 DNA sequence: TGTGCCAGCAGTTACTCGGAAGGGGGAAGCTATGGCTACACCTTC. This translates into CASSYSEGGSYGYTF. The V call is TRBV6-5, the J call TRBJ1-2; D is perhaps TRBD1 (6 bases). V was pared by 0 bases and J by 4 bases, with 12 bases between. Germline CDR1 is MNHEY and CDR2 is SVGAGI. The CDR3 covers 15 residues.

This chain links TRBV7-9 with TRBJ1-6; TRBD1 might be the D (5 bases). The length of the CDR3 is 16 residues. Germline V gives CDR1 SEHNR, CDR2 FQNEAQ (reference sequence). V lost 5 bases, J lost 8 bases, and 19 bases lay in between. Here the CDR3 DNA reads TGTGCCAGCAGCCCACATACAGGCAGGGCACATTCACCCCTCCACTTT. This encodes CASSPHTGRAHSPLHF.

The rearrangement uses TRBV14 and TRBJ2-3; 9 bases align to TRBD1. V was clipped by 6 bases and J by 4 bases; unmatched bases: 5. Looked up from germline, CDR1 is SGHDN and CDR2 is FVKESK. This CDR3 is 14 amino acids long. CDR3 coding DNA: TGTGCCAGCAGTCGGGACAGGGTTGCAGATACGCAGTATTTT. Translating it yields CASSRDRVADTQYF.

J is TRBJ2-2 and V is TRBV5-4; tentative D call: TRBD1 (6 bases). Germline V gives CDR1 SGHNT, CDR2 YYREEE (reference sequence). This CDR3 contains 16 residues. Trimming removed 0 bases at V and 2 bases at J, with 11 bases between. The CDR3: CASSLGGTINTGELFF. CDR3 sequence (DNA): TGTGCCAGCAGCTTGGGGGGGACAATCAACACCGGGGAGCTGTTTTTT.

The chain employs TRBV7-2 and TRBJ1-2; no firm D call. Trimming removed 1 base at V and 7 bases at J, with 13 bases between. The CDR3 is made up of 14 amino acids. In germline, CDR1 is SGHTA, CDR2 FQGNSA. The CDR3 nucleotides are TGTGCCAGCAGCTTAGGGGGAGGAAAGCTTGGCTACACCTTC. Protein sequence: CASSLGGGKLGYTF.

This clone is a singleton in its sample. This sequence joins TRBV7-2 and TRBJ2-5; 7 bases fit TRBD2. The CDR3 covers 17 residues. Trimming took 4 bases from V and 2 from J; bases not matched to a gene: 13. The germline V gene encodes CDR1 SGHTA and CDR2 FQGNSA. The CDR3 loop reads CASSSRWGGSNQETQYF. The CDR3 nucleotides are TGTGCCAGCAGCTCCCGGTGGGGAGGGAGTAATCAAGAGACCCAGTACTTC.

The rearrangement joins TRBV7-8 to TRBJ1-5; possible D gene TRBD1, 6 bases. CDR1 SGHVS and CDR2 FQNEAQ come from the germline V gene. The CDR3 is 15 amino acids. V lost 4 bases and J 2 bases, leaving 12 bases between the germline ends. The CDR3 nucleotides are TGTGCCAGCAGCTCGGGACCAGGGGGCAATCAGCCCCAGCATTTT. Translation: CASSSGPGGNQPQHF.

This rearrangement joins TRBV28 to TRBJ1-1; no definite D call. Deletions cut 6 bases from V and 4 bases from J, with 6 bases between. From germline, CDR1 is MDHEN and CDR2 SYDVKM. This CDR3 has 11 residues. CDR3 in DNA: TGTGCCAGCAGCCTCCCCACTGAAGCTTTCTTT. It specifies CASSLPTEAFF.

CDR3 DNA: TGTGCCTGGAGTCGTCAGGTTGCCACTGAAGCTTTCTTT. This sequence encodes CAWSRQVATEAFF. The chain couples TRBV30 to TRBJ1-1, with D unresolved. V lost 2 bases and J lost 4, with 11 bases in between. The CDR3 totals 13 residues. Germline lookup yields CDR1 GTSNPN and CDR2 SVGIG (reference sequence).

This rearrangement joins TRBV27 to TRBJ2-1, with 10 positions matching TRBD2. V lost 2 bases, J lost 12 bases, and 10 bases stayed unmatched. CDR1 and CDR2 (germline): MNHEY, SMNVEV (reference sequence). The CDR3 is 15 residues long. The CDR3 spells CASSLGGLAAFGQFF. For the CDR3, the DNA is TGTGCCAGCAGTTTAGGCGGACTAGCGGCCTTTGGGCAGTTCTTC.

V and J are TRBV30 and TRBJ1-1; no clear D. The CDR3 sequence is 10 residues long. Trimming removed 1 base at V and 11 bases at J, with 8 bases between. Germline V lookup: CDR1 GTSNPN, CDR2 SVGIG (reference sequence). CDR3 nucleotide sequence: TGTGCCTGGAGTGGAACATGGGCTTTCTTT. It encodes CAWSGTWAFF.

The chain joins TRBV28 to TRBJ1-2; D possibly corresponds to TRBD1 (6 bases). The V gene lost 9 bases and the J gene lost 7 bases, with 18 bases spanning the gap. This CDR3 spans 13 amino acids. Germline CDR1 MDHEN, CDR2 SYDVKM. CDR3 loop: CASQRGGKGGYTF. The CDR3 DNA reads TGTGCCAGTCAAAGGGGGGGGAAGGGTGGCTACACCTTC.

The J gene is TRBJ2-7, the V gene TRBV6-6; D ambiguous. This CDR3 region has 13 residues. Between the trimmed V and J ends, which lost 0 bases and 5 bases, there was a span of 8 bases. The germline V gene encodes CDR1 MNHNY and CDR2 SVGAGI (reference sequence). The CDR3 protein is CASSYSYSHEQYF. The CDR3 DNA follows: TGTGCCAGCAGTTACTCGTATTCTCACGAGCAGTACTTC.

V usage is TRBV4-1 and J usage is TRBJ1-3; TRBD1 matches 8 bases. The CDR3 length is 17 residues. Trimming cost V 2 bases and J 0 bases; bases outside gene matches: 6. CDR1 and CDR2 (germline): MGHRA, YSYEKL. CDR3 DNA: TGCGCCAGCAGCCAAAAGGCGGACAGGGTCTCTGGAAACACCATATATTTT. Translating it yields CASSQKADRVSGNTIYF.

This clone showed up just once. The chain employs TRBV11-1 and TRBJ2-7; 9 nucleotides align to TRBD2. CDR3 length: 14 amino acids. CDR1 SGHAT and CDR2 FQDESV come from the germline V gene (reference sequence). Trimming took 3 bases from V and 1 from J; bases not matched to a gene: 1. CDR3: CASSFGLASYEQYF. CDR3 nucleotides: TGTGCCAGCAGCTTCGGACTAGCGTCCTACGAGCAGTACTTC. Together with reference TRBV11-1 and TRBJ2-7, the CDR3 gives the full variable domain: EAEVAQSPRYKITEKSQAVAFWCDPISGHATLYWYRQILGQGPELLVQFQDESVVDDSQLPKDRFSAERLKGVDSTLKIQPAELGDSAMYLCASSFGLASYEQYFGPGTRLTVT.

In its sample, this clone was seen once. The chain combines TRBV13 with TRBJ1-2; 9 nucleotides match TRBD1. The CDR3 extends over 18 amino acids. Germline CDR1 and CDR2: PRHDT and FYEKMQ (reference sequence). Losses at the gene ends were 2 bases for V and 0 bases for J; bases not matched to a gene: 10. CDR3 DNA: TGTGCCAGCAGCTTACTCCGACCCTGGGACAGGGCTAACTATGGCTACACCTTC. Protein: CASSLLRPWDRANYGYTF.

This chain connects TRBV5-1 to TRBJ1-2; 7 positions agree with TRBD1. This CDR3 has 14 residues. With V trimmed by 4 bases and J by 6 bases, 9 bases remained unmatched. The germline gives CDR1 SGHRS, CDR2 YFSETQ. This CDR3 reads CASSLMTGLDGYTF. The CDR3 coding sequence is TGCGCCAGCAGCCTGATGACAGGGCTTGATGGCTACACCTTC.

The genes are TRBV6-5 and TRBJ1-6; 7 bases agree with TRBD1. CDR1 is MNHEY and CDR2 is SVGAGI in the germline V gene. The J segment lost 5 bases and the V segment lost 10 bases, leaving 11 bases of the junction unmatched. CDR3 length: 15 amino acids. CDR3 nucleotide sequence: TGTGCCACTACTTTATCGGGACAGAATAATTCACCCCTCCACTTT. This codes for CATTLSGQNNSPLHF.

This clone was seen a single time. The rearrangement uses TRBV4-1 and TRBJ1-5; D is unclear. Germline CDR1 and CDR2: MGHRA and YSYEKL. This CDR3 has 16 residues. V shed 4 bases and J shed 2 bases, with 15 bases lying between them. The CDR3 is CASSLGSGFGNQPQHF. The CDR3 coding sequence is TGCGCCAGCAGCCTAGGTTCGGGTTTTGGCAATCAGCCCCAGCATTTT.

The genes are TRBV2 and TRBJ1-2; D gene ambiguous. The CDR3 has 13 amino acids. Germline lookup yields CDR1 SNHLY and CDR2 FYNNEI. Trimming removed 6 bases at V and 0 bases at J, with 8 bases between. The CDR3 spells CASRSGSNYGYTF. CDR3 DNA sequence: TGTGCCAGCAGGTCGGGGTCTAACTATGGCTACACCTTC.

This clone was recorded only once. For the CDR3, the DNA is TGTGCCAGCAGCTTGGGAGGGACAGGGATAAACACCGGGGAGCTGTTTTTT. Amino acids: CASSLGGTGINTGELFF. The chain uses TRBV5-4 and TRBJ2-2; 9 nucleotides match TRBD1. The V gene's germline CDR1 is SGHNT and CDR2 YYREEE (reference sequence). This CDR3 has 17 amino acids. After removal of 0 bases from V and 2 bases from J, the junction contained 5 bases not matched to a gene.

CDR3 in amino acids: CASSLGGYYGYTF. DNA for the CDR3: TGTGCCAGCAGTTTAGGGGGGTACTATGGCTACACCTTC. The chain has TRBV27 and TRBJ1-2, with D possibly matching TRBD1 (5 bases). The germline V gene encodes CDR1 MNHEY and CDR2 SMNVEV (reference sequence). CDR3 size: 13 residues. Trimming removed 2 bases at V and 3 bases at J, with 7 bases between.